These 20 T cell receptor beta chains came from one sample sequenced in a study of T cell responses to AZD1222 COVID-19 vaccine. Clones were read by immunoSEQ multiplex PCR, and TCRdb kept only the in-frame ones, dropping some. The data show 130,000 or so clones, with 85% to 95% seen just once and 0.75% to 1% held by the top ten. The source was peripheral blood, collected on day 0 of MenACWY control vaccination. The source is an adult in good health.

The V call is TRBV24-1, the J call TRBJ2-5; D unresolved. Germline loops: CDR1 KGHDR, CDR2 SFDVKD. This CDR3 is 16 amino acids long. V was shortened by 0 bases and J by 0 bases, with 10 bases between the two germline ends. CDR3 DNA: TGTGCCACCAGTGATTTGCATAGCCGGAACCAAGAGACCCAGTACTTC. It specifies CATSDLHSRNQETQYF.

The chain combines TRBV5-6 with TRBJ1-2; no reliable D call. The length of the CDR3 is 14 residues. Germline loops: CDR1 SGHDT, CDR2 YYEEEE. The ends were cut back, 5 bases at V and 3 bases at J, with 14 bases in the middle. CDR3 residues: CASSRLQFYYGYTF. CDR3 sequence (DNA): TGTGCCAGCAGTCGTTTACAGTTTTACTATGGCTACACCTTC.

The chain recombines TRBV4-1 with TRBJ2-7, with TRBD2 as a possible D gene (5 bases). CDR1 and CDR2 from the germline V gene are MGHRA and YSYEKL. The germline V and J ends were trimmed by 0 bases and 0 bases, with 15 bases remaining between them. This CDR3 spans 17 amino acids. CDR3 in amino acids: CASSQDRLAVGSYEQYF. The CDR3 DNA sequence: TGCGCCAGCAGCCAAGATCGGCTAGCTGTAGGCTCCTACGAGCAGTACTTC.

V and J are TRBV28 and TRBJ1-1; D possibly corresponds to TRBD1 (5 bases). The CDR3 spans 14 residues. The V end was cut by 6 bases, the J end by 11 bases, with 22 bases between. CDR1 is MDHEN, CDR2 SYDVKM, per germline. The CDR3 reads CASRIRVGDLGAFF. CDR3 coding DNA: TGTGCCAGCAGGATCAGGGTGGGGGATTTGGGGGCTTTCTTT.

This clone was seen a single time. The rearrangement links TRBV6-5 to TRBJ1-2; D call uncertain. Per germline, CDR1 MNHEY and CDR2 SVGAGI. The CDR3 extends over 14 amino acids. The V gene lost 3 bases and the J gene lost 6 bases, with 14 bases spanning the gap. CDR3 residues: CASSYFGRGDGYTF. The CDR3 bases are TGTGCCAGCAGTTATTTCGGGAGAGGAGATGGCTACACCTTC.

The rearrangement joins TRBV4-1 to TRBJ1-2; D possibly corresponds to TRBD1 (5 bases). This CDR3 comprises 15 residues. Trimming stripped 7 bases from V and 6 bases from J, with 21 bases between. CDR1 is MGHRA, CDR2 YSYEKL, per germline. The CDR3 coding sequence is TGCGCCAGCACCAAAACCCCCCGGGGGATCCATGGCTACACCTTC. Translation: CASTKTPRGIHGYTF.

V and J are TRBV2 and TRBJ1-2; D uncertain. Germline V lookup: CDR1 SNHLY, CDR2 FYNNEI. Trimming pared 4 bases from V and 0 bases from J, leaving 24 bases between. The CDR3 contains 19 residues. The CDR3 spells CASSAWAHAAVRANYGYTF. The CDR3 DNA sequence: TGTGCCAGCAGTGCATGGGCACACGCAGCCGTGAGAGCTAACTATGGCTACACCTTC.

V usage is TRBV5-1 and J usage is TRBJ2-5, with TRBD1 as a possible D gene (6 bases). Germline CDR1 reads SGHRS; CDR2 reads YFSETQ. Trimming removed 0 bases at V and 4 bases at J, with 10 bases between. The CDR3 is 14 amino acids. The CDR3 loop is CASSLDRVGETQYF. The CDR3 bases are TGCGCCAGCAGCTTGGACAGGGTTGGAGAGACCCAGTACTTC.

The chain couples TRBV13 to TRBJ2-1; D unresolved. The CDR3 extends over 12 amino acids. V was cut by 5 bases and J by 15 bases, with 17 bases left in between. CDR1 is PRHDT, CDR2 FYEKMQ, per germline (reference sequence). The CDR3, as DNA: TGTGCCAGCAGCGTCCCCTACGGGCACGTGTTCTTC. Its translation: CASSVPYGHVFF. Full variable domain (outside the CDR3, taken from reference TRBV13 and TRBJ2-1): AAGVIQSPRHLIKEKRETATLKCYPIPRHDTVYWYQQGPGQDPQFLISFYEKMQSDKGSIPDRFSAQQFSDYHSELNMSSLELGDSALYFCASSVPYGHVFFGPGTRLTVL.

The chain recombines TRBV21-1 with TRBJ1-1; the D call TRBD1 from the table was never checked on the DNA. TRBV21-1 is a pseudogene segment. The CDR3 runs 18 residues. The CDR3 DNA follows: TGTGCCAGCAGCGGACGCCAGCAAGGGTGCAGGGGCGGAACTGAAGCTTTCTTT. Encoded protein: CASSGRQQGCRGGTEAFF.

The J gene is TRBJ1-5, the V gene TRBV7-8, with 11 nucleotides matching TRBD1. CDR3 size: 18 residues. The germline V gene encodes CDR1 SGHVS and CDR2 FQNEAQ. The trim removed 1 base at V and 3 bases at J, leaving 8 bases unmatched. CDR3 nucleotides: TGTGCCAGCAGCTTAGATCGACCGGGACAGGGGGACAATCAGCCCCAGCATTTT. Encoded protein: CASSLDRPGQGDNQPQHF.

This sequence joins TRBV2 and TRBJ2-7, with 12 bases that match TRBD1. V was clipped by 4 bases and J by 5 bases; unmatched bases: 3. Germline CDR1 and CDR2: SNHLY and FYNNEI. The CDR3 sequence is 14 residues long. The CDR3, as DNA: TGTGCCAGCAGTGCCGGGACAGGGGGCCACGAGCAGTACTTC. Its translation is CASSAGTGGHEQYF.

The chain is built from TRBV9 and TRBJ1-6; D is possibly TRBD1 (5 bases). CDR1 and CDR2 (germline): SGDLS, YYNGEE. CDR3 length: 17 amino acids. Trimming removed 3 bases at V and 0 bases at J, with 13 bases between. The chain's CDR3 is CASSDRDQSSYNSPLHF. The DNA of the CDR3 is TGTGCCAGCAGCGACCGGGACCAGAGCTCCTATAATTCACCCCTCCACTTT.

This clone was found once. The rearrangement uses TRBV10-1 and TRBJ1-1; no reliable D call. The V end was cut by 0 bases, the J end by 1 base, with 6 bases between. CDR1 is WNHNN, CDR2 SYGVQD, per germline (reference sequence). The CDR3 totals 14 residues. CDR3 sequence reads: CASSESGANTEAFF. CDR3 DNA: TGCGCCAGCAGTGAGTCAGGAGCGAACACTGAAGCTTTCTTT.

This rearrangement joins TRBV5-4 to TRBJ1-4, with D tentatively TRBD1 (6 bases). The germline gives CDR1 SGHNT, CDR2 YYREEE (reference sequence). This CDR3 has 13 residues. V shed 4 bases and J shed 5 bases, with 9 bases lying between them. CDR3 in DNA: TGTGCCAGCAGCACAACAGGGAATGAAAAACTGTTTTTT. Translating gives CASSTTGNEKLFF.

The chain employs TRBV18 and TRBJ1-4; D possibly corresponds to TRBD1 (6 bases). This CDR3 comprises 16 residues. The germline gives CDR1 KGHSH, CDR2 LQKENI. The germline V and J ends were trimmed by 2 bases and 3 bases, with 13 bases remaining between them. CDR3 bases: TGTGCCAGCTCACCAACCGCGGGGGCGTCTAATGAAAAACTGTTTTTT. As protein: CASSPTAGASNEKLFF.

In nucleotides, the CDR3 is TGTGCCAGTGGCAGGGCGAATTCACCCCTCCACTTT. Its protein product is CASGRANSPLHF. The chain carries TRBV6-5 and TRBJ1-6; D might be TRBD1 (5 bases). The V end lost 9 bases, the J end lost 7 bases, and 10 bases lay between the germline ends. Germline CDR1 and CDR2: MNHEY and SVGAGI. This CDR3 has 12 amino acids.

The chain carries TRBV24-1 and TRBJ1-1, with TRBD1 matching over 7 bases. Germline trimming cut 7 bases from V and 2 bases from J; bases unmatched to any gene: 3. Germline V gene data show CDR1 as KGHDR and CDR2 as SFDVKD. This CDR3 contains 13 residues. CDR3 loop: CATRTGTNTEAFF. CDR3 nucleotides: TGTGCCACCAGGACAGGGACTAACACTGAAGCTTTCTTT.

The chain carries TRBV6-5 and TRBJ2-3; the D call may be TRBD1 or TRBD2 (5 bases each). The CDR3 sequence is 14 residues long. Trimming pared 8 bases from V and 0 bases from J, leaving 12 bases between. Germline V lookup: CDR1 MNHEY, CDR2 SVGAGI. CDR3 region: CASVNGGSTDTQYF. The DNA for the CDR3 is TGTGCCAGCGTTAATGGGGGTAGCACAGATACGCAGTATTTT.

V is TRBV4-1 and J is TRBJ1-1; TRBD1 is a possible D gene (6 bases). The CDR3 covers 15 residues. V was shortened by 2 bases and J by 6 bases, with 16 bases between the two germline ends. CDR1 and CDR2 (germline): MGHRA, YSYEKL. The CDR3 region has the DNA TGCGCCAGCAGCCAATCGGGGGGCATTTTTCCTGAAGCTTTCTTT. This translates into CASSQSGGIFPEAFF.